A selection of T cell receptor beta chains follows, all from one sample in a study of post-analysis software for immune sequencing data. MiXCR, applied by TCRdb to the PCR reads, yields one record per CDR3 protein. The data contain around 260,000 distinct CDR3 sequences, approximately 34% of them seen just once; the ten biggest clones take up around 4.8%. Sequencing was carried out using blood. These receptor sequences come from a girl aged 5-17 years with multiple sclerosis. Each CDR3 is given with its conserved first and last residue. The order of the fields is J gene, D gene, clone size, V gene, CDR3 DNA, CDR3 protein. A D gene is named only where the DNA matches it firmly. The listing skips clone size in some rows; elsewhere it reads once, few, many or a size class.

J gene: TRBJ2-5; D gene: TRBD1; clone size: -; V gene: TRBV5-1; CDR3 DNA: TGCGCCAGCAGCGAGACAGGGTTGGAAGAGACCCAGTACTTC; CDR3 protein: CASSETGLEETQYF
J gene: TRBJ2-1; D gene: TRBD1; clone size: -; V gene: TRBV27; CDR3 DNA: TGTGCCAGCAGTTTCCGGGACAGGATCTGGTACAATGAGCAGTTCTTC; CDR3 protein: CASSFRDRIWYNEQFF
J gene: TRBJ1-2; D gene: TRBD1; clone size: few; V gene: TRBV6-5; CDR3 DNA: TGTGCCAGCAGTTCGAGGACAGGGGGCAAGAGGGGCTACACCTTC; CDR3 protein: CASSSRTGGKRGYTF
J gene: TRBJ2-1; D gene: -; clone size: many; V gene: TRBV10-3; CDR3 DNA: TGTGCCATCAGTATTCAAGGCAACAATGAGCAGTTCTTC; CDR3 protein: CAISIQGNNEQFF
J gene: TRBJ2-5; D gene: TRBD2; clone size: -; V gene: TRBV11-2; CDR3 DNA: TGTGCCTCCAAAACGTACGCAGGGCACGGGGGGGAGACCCAGTACTTC; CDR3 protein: CASKTYAGHGGETQYF
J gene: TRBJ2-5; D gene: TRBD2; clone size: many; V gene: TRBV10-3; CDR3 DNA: TGTGCCATCGGACTAGCGGGACTTGAGACCCAGTACTTC; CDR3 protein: CAIGLAGLETQYF
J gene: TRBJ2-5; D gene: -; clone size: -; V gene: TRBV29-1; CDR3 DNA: TGCAGCGTTGAGGGGTATAGTCGTGAACGGGGAGTTCAAGAGACCCAGTACTTC; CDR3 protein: CSVEGYSRERGVQETQYF
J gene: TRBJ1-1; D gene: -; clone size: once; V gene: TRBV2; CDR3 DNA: TGTGCCAGCAGTGAGTACAGGCACACTGAAGCTTTCTTT; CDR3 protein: CASSEYRHTEAFF
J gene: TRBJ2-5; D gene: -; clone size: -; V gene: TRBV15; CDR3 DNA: TGTGCCACCAGCATAGAACCGGGACGGCGACAAGAGACCCAGTACTTC; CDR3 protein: CATSIEPGRRQETQYF
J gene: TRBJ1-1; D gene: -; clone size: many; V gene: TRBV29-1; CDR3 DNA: TGCAGCGTTGATAGCGGGGCCTTCTACATGAACACTGAAGCTTTCTTT; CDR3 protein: CSVDSGAFYMNTEAFF
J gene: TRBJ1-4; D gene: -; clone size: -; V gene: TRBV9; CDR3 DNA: TGTGCCAGCAGCGTAGATGTTGGTGAAAAACTGTTTTTT; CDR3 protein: CASSVDVGEKLFF
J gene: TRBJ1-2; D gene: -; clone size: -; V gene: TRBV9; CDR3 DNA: TGTGCCAGCACGGCTGGCTCGTCCAACTATGGCTACACCTTC; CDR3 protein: CASTAGSSNYGYTF
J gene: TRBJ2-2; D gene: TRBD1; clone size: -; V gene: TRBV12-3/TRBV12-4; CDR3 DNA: TGTGCCAGCAGTGTGACAGGGAATACCGGGGAGCTGTTTTTT; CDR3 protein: CASSVTGNTGELFF
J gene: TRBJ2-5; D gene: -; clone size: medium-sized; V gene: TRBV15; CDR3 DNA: TGTGCCACCAGCAGAGATAGAGGTCGGGGGCTAGCGAGGGGTTGGGAGACCCAGTACTTC; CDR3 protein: CATSRDRGRGLARGWETQYF
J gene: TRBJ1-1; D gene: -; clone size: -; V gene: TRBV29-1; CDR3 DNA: TGCAGCGCTCAGAACACTGAAGCTTTCTTT; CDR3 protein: CSAQNTEAFF
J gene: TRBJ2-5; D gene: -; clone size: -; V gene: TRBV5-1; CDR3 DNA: TGCGCCAGCAGCTTATCCGACGTGGAAGAGACCCAGTACTTC; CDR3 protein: CASSLSDVEETQYF
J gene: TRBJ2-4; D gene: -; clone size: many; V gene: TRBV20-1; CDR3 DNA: TGCAGTGCTTCCCCGAGGGAATCAGCCAAAAACATTCAGTACTTC; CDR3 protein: CSASPRESAKNIQYF
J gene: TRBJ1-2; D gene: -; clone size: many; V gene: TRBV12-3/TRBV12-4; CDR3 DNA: TGTGCCAGCAGTGCGAACTCCGGGACCGGGGGCTACACCTTC; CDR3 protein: CASSANSGTGGYTF
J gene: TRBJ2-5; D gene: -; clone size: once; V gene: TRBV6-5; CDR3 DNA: TGTGCCAGCAGTTACTCGACGGCGGGGCAGGAGACCCAGTACTTC; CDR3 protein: CASSYSTAGQETQYF
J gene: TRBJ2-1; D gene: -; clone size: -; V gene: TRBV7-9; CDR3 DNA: TGTGCCGGCAGCTTAGAGTCAGGGGTCCGCCATGAGCAGTTCTTC; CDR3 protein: CAGSLESGVRHEQFF
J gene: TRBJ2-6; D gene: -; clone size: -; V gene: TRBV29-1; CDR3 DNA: TGCAGCGTTGCACAATCTGGGGCCAACGTCCTGACTTTC; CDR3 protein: CSVAQSGANVLTF
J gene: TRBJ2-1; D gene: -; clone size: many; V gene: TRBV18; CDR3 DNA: TGTGCCAGCTCACCCTTTACACTAGCAAACAGGCACAATGAGCAGTTCTTC; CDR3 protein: CASSPFTLANRHNEQFF
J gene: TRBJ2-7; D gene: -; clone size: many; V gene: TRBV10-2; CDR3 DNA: TGCGCCAGCAGCGGACAGAACTACGAGCAGTACTTC; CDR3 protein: CASSGQNYEQYF
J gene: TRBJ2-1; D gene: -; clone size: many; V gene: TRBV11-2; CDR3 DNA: TGTGCCAGCAGCTTAGAGGGGGATCTAGCGTCCGCGATCGATGAGCAGTTCTTC; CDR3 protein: CASSLEGDLASAIDEQFF
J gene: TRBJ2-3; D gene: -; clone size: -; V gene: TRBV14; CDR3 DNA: TGTGCCAGCAGCCGATCCCGAGGAGGAAACACAGATACGCAGTATTTT; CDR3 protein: CASSRSRGGNTDTQYF
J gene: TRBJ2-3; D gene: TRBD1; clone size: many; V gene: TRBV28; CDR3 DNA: TGTGCCAGCAGTTTATGGGCACAGGGGACCTCCACGCAGTATTTT; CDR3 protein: CASSLWAQGTSTQYF
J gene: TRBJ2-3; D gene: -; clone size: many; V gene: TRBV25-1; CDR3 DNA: TGTGCCAGCAGTGAACGGCAGGGGTCAGATACGCAGTATTTT; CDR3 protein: CASSERQGSDTQYF
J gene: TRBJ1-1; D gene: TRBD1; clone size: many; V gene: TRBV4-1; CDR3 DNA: TGCGCCAGCAGCCAACCCCGGGACAGTTTGAAAGCTTTCTTT; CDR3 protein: CASSQPRDSLKAFF
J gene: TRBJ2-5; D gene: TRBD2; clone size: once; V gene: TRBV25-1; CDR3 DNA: TGTGCCAGCAGTGACCTCATGGCTAGCGGAGAGACCCAGTACTTC; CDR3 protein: CASSDLMASGETQYF
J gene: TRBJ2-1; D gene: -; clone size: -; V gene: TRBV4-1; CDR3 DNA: TGCGCCAGCAGCCTGCCCCAAGCGCGGCATGAGCAGTTCTTC; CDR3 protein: CASSLPQARHEQFF
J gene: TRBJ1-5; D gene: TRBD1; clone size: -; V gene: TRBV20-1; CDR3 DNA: TGCAGTGCTAGAGATACGGACAGGGCAAATAGCAATCAGCCCCAGCATTTT; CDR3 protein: CSARDTDRANSNQPQHF
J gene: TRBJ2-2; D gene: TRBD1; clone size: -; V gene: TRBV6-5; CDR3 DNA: TGTGCCAGCAGTTACTTAGGGGGCACGAACACCGGGGAGCTGTTTTTT; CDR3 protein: CASSYLGGTNTGELFF
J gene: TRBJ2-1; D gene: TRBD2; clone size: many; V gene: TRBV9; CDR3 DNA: TGTGCCAGCAACCTAATAGCGGGAGGCTCATACAATGAGCAGTTCTTC; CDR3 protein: CASNLIAGGSYNEQFF
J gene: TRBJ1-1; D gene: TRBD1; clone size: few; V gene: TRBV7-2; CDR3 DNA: TGTGCCAGCAGTTTCATTACAGGGGGCGGTACTGAAGCTTTCTTT; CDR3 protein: CASSFITGGGTEAFF
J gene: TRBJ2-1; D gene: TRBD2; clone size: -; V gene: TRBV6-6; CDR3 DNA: TGTGCCAGCAGCCAACTGCTAGCGGAGTACAATGAGCAGTTCTTC; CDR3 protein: CASSQLLAEYNEQFF
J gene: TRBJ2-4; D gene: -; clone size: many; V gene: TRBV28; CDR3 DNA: TGTGCCAGCAGTTCGGCAGGGTACATTCAGTACTTC; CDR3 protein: CASSSAGYIQYF
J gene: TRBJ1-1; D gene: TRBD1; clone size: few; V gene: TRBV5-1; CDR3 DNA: TGCGCCAGCAGTAAAGACAGGGCGAACACTGAAGCTTTCTTT; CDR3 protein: CASSKDRANTEAFF
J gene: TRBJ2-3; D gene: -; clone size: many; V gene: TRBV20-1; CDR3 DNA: TGCAGTGCTAGAAACCAGGGTTCTAGCACAGATACGCAGTATTTT; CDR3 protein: CSARNQGSSTDTQYF
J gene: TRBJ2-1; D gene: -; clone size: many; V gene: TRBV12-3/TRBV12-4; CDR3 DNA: TGTGCCAGCAGTTTCGCGCGGGGCCCGTCCTACAATGAGCAGTTCTTC; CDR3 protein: CASSFARGPSYNEQFF
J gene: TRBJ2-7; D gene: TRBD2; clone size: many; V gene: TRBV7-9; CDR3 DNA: TGTGCCAGCAGCTTAGGTTCTAGCGGGGTTTACGAGCAGTACTTC; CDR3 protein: CASSLGSSGVYEQYF
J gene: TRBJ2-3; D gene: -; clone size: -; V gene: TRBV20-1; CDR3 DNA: TGCAGTGCTAGGATTCCCGTCATCGTCACGGACACAGATACGCAGTATTTT; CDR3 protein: CSARIPVIVTDTDTQYF
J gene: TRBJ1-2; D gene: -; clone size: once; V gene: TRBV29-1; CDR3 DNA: TGCAGCGGTGAGGGGTCCAACTATGGCTACACCTTC; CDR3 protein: CSGEGSNYGYTF
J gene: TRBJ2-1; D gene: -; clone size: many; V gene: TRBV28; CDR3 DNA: TGTGCCAGCAGTTCCGGCTACCGGACAGTAAGCAGTGAGCAGTTCTTC; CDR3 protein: CASSSGYRTVSSEQFF
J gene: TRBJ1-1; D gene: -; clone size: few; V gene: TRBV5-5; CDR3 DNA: TGTGCCAGCAGCTTGGAGCCCACGAACACTGAAGCTTTCTTT; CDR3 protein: CASSLEPTNTEAFF
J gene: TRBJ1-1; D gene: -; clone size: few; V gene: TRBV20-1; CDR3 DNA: TGCAGTGCTCCGACCACGAACACTGAAGCTTTCTTT; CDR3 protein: CSAPTTNTEAFF
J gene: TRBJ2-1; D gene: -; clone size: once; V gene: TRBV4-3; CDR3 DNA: TGCGCCAGCAGCCAAGATTATCCTAGCCCAGCCTACAATGAGCAGTTCTTC; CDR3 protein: CASSQDYPSPAYNEQFF
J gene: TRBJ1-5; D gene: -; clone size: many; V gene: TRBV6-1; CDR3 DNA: TGTGCCAGCAGAGAGCCCGCTCAGCCCCAGCATTTT; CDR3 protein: CASREPAQPQHF
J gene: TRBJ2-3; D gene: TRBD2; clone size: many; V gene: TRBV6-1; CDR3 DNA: TGTGCCAGCAGTCCGGGACTAGCGGGGGGCACATCCACAGATACGCAGTATTTT; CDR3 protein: CASSPGLAGGTSTDTQYF
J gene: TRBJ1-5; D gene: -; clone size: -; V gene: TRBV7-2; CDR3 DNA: TGTGCCAGCAGCTTAGACAGGGTGCCCAATCAGCCCCAGCATTTT; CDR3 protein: CASSLDRVPNQPQHF
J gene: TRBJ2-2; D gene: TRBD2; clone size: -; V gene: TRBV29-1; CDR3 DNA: TGCAGCGCCGGGACTAGCGGGAGTGGCGGGGAGCGGTTTTTT; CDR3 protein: CSAGTSGSGGERFF
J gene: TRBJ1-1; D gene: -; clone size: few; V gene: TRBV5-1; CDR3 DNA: TGCGCCAGCAGCTTGGACGGCAGACCGAACACTGAAGCTTTCTTT; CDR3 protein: CASSLDGRPNTEAFF